This T cell receptor beta chain was profiled in a study of CD8+ T cells in alopecia areata. Treatment given: oral pan-JAK inhibitor, 5-10 mg twice daily. CDR3 length: 16 amino acids. Trimming shortened V by 0 bases and J by 0 bases, and 9 bases separated the two germline ends. Reverse transcription of extracted RNA yielded cDNA, which provided the sequencing template. Generated by immunoSEQ multiplex PCR, the TCRdb table keeps only in-frame clones and is missing some. The table lists about 160,000 clones, roughly 65% of them singletons. This sequence joins TRBV23-1 and TRBJ1-5, with D maybe TRBD1 (5 bases). TRBV23-1 is noted as an ORF with a role that remains uncertain. This clonotype originated in a human donor with alopecia areata. The input for sequencing was CD4+ T cells sorted from blood, taken at week 4, from a patient treated with tofacitinib. The CDR3 loop reads CASSQSTVYSNQPQHF. The CDR3 nucleotides read TGCGCCAGCAGTCAATCGACAGTCTATAGCAATCAGCCCCAGCATTTT.